The 23 T cell receptor beta chains in this list originate from one sample, sequenced in a study of OX40 agonist ivuxolimab in advanced cancers. The assay was immunoSEQ multiplex PCR, and TCRdb's table has in-frame clones only and misses some. The data contain some 45,000 clones, approximately 91% of them singletons. The specimen comprised CD4+ or CD8+ T cells sorted from blood, sampled in a trial of the OX40 agonist ivuxolimab. These receptors all come from an adult with an advanced solid tumor such as melanoma, head and neck, liver or kidney cancer.

V gene TRBV15 combines with J gene TRBJ2-7, with D possibly being TRBD2 (5 bases). Germline V gives CDR1 LNHNV, CDR2 YYDKDF (reference sequence). The CDR3 has 15 residues. V was clipped by 4 bases and J by 0 bases, with 13 bases between them. The CDR3 nucleotides read TGTGCCACCAGCACCCTCCCTGGGAGCTCCTACGAGCAGTACTTC. Protein: CATSTLPGSSYEQYF.

CDR3 amino acids: CASSAGTVTTYEQYF. In DNA form, the CDR3 reads TGTGCCAGCAGTGCCGGGACGGTAACGACCTACGAGCAGTACTTC. The J gene is TRBJ2-7, the V gene TRBV27, with D possibly called TRBD1 or TRBD2 (5 bases each). This CDR3 region has 15 residues. With 5 bases removed from V and 2 bases from J, the gap between germline ends came to 16 bases. CDR1 is MNHEY, CDR2 SMNVEV, per germline (reference sequence).

The CDR3 reads CASSPAGTGTDNEQFF. CDR3 DNA sequence: TGTGCCAGCAGCCCCGCCGGGACAGGGACCGACAATGAGCAGTTCTTC. The chain joins TRBV7-9 to TRBJ2-1; TRBD1 matches at 9 bases. The CDR3 runs 16 residues. Trimming removed 5 bases from V and 5 bases from J; junction bases left unmatched: 10. In germline, CDR1 is SEHNR, CDR2 FQNEAQ (reference sequence).

The J gene is TRBJ2-5, the V gene TRBV27; a possible D gene is TRBD1 (6 bases). Germline CDR1 is MNHEY and CDR2 is SMNVEV (reference sequence). The CDR3 runs to 15 residues. The V and J ends lost 4 bases and 4 bases respectively, with 16 bases between them. For the CDR3, the DNA is TGTGCCAGCAGTTACTCCGGGACATGGGGAGAGACCCAGTACTTC. Its protein product is CASSYSGTWGETQYF.

The chain couples TRBV4-2 to TRBJ2-2, with TRBD1 matching 7 bases. The CDR3 spans 20 residues. Germline V lookup: CDR1 LGHNA, CDR2 YNFKEQ. The V gene end was trimmed by 6 bases and the J gene end by 6 bases; junction bases not matched to a gene: 25. The CDR3 loop reads CASRPTLGQVVSTYSGELFF. CDR3 bases: TGTGCCAGCAGACCAACCCTTGGACAGGTGGTATCAACCTACTCCGGGGAGCTGTTTTTT.

CDR3 coding DNA: TGCGCCAGCAGCCCCCAAGAGGTCAGGGCCGACTTAGAGACCCAGTACTTC. As protein: CASSPQEVRADLETQYF. This chain uses TRBV5-1 with TRBJ2-5; tentative D call: TRBD1 (5 bases). Germline CDR1 reads SGHRS; CDR2 reads YFSETQ. This CDR3 region has 17 residues. Between the trimmed V and J ends, which lost 4 bases and 4 bases, there was a span of 23 bases.

V gene TRBV6-5 combines with J gene TRBJ1-2; D is unclear. V lost 7 bases to trimming and J lost 7 bases, with 13 bases between them. This CDR3 region has 12 residues. Per germline, CDR1 MNHEY and CDR2 SVGAGI. In DNA form, the CDR3 reads TGTGCCAGCACACCAGATGGTGTTGGCTACACCTTC. It is translated as CASTPDGVGYTF.

The chain has TRBV5-4 and TRBJ2-1; D is possibly TRBD2 (6 bases). V was shortened by 4 bases and J by 5 bases, with 10 bases between the two germline ends. The CDR3 runs to 13 residues. The germline V gene encodes CDR1 SGHNT and CDR2 YYREEE (reference sequence). This chain's CDR3 is CASSRGLNNEQFF. The CDR3, as DNA: TGTGCCAGCAGCCGCGGACTAAACAATGAGCAGTTCTTC.

The chain employs TRBV7-6 and TRBJ2-5; no definite D call. This CDR3 is 12 amino acids long. Germline values: CDR1 SGHVS, CDR2 FNYEAQ. V was clipped by 5 bases and J by 5 bases, with 9 bases between them. Here the CDR3 DNA reads TGTGCCAGCAGCCCCGACACGGAGACCCAGTACTTC. Its protein product is CASSPDTETQYF.

The rearrangement joins TRBV4-1 to TRBJ2-3, with unresolved D. Germline V gene lookup returns CDR1 MGHRA and CDR2 YSYEKL. Trimming stripped 3 bases from V and 0 bases from J, with 7 bases between. The CDR3 extends over 14 amino acids. CDR3 amino acids: CASSHRVSTDTQYF. The CDR3, as DNA: TGCGCCAGCAGCCATAGGGTTAGCACAGATACGCAGTATTTT.

This clone has more than one count but fewer than ten. The chain has TRBV28 and TRBJ2-7; 8 bases align to TRBD2. Looked up from germline, CDR1 is MDHEN and CDR2 is SYDVKM. This CDR3 spans 16 amino acids. V dropped 6 bases and J dropped 1; count of bases not matched to a gene: 11. As DNA, the CDR3 is TGTGCCAGCAGCCTTCCAGCGGGGGCCCTATCCTACGAGCAGTACTTC. This translates into CASSLPAGALSYEQYF.

The chain carries TRBV7-2 and TRBJ1-2, with a possible D match to TRBD1 (5 bases). This CDR3 contains 14 residues. Trimming stripped 4 bases from V and 5 bases from J, with 14 bases between. The germline V gene has CDR1 SGHTA and CDR2 FQGNSA. CDR3 bases: TGTGCCAGCAGCTACTCCGGGACCTCGTATGGCTACACCTTC. It specifies CASSYSGTSYGYTF.

The genes are TRBV4-2 and TRBJ2-5; D call uncertain. Germline values: CDR1 LGHNA, CDR2 YNFKEQ. The length of the CDR3 is 12 residues. The V and J ends lost 0 bases and 5 bases respectively, with 4 bases between them. CDR3 residues: CASSQEWETQYF. For the CDR3, the DNA is TGTGCCAGCAGCCAAGAGTGGGAGACCCAGTACTTC.

The chain uses TRBV6-5 and TRBJ2-7; 7 bases line up with TRBD2. Germline CDR1 and CDR2: MNHEY and SVGAGI. The CDR3 is 14 amino acids. Trimming cost V 7 bases and J 2 bases; bases outside gene matches: 8. The CDR3 coding sequence is TGTGCCAGCACAGTGGCGGGAGCCCCCTACGAGCAGTACTTC. Its translation: CASTVAGAPYEQYF.

The chain couples TRBV19 to TRBJ1-5, with D possibly TRBD1 on 5 matching bases. Germline-derived CDR1 and CDR2 are LNHDA and SQIVND (reference sequence). Deletions cut 5 bases from V and 4 bases from J, with 12 bases between. This CDR3 comprises 14 residues. CDR3 DNA: TGTGCCAGTAGTCCCGGCTGGGGGAATCAGCCCCAGCATTTT. It codes for CASSPGWGNQPQHF.

The chain employs TRBV6-5 and TRBJ2-5, with a tentative D call TRBD1 (6 bases). V was pared by 4 bases and J by 3 bases, with 15 bases between. CDR1 is MNHEY, CDR2 SVGAGI, per germline. The CDR3 totals 15 residues. CDR3 sequence: CASSSRTDFKETQYF. The CDR3 DNA is TGTGCCAGCAGTTCACGGACAGACTTTAAAGAGACCCAGTACTTC.

The V call is TRBV4-2, the J call TRBJ2-6; no clear D. V was pared by 0 bases and J by 0 bases, with 6 bases between. CDR3 length: 16 residues. Germline CDR1 is LGHNA and CDR2 is YNFKEQ. CDR3 in DNA: TGTGCCAGCAGCCAAGAGTGGAGCTCTGGGGCCAACGTCCTGACTTTC. Protein: CASSQEWSSGANVLTF.

V usage is TRBV2 and J usage is TRBJ1-1; TRBD1 is a possible D gene (5 bases). Trimming pared 7 bases from V and 3 bases from J, leaving 9 bases between. The CDR3 loop spans 12 amino acids. The germline gives CDR1 SNHLY, CDR2 FYNNEI. The CDR3 DNA sequence: TGTGCCAGCAAGGGGTTTTACACTGAAGCTTTCTTT. Its translation is CASKGFYTEAFF.

This clone was seen a single time. V is TRBV7-9 and J is TRBJ2-5; D is uncertain. Germline-derived CDR1 and CDR2 are SEHNR and FQNEAQ (reference sequence). The CDR3 runs to 14 residues. Trimming pared 2 bases from V and 0 bases from J, leaving 7 bases between. CDR3 sequence reads: CASSLWADQETQYF. In nucleotides, the CDR3 is TGTGCCAGCAGCTTATGGGCAGACCAAGAGACCCAGTACTTC.

The J gene is TRBJ2-1, the V gene TRBV27; D might be TRBD1 or TRBD2, each matching 5 bases. Looked up from germline, CDR1 is MNHEY and CDR2 is SMNVEV (reference sequence). Trimming left V 3 bases short and J 0 bases short, with 18 bases between. The CDR3 loop spans 18 amino acids. The CDR3 sequence is CASSLAPLRGSSYNEQFF. The CDR3 region has the DNA TGTGCCAGCAGTTTGGCCCCCTTGAGGGGCAGCTCCTACAATGAGCAGTTCTTC.

This chain joins TRBV28 and TRBJ2-5, with 7 bases that match TRBD1. This CDR3 comprises 15 residues. Germline CDR1 reads MDHEN; CDR2 reads SYDVKM. With 4 bases clipped from V and 7 bases from J, the junction kept 12 bases outside the gene matches. This CDR3 reads CASSSMTGPLRTQYF. CDR3 in DNA: TGTGCCAGCAGTTCCATGACAGGGCCCCTTAGGACCCAGTACTTC.

The V gene is TRBV4-2, the J gene TRBJ1-2; D possibly corresponds to TRBD1 (6 bases). Germline CDR1 and CDR2: LGHNA and YNFKEQ. The V end was cut by 5 bases, the J end by 11 bases, with 12 bases between. The CDR3 runs to 11 residues. The CDR3 is CASSITGWYTF. In DNA form, the CDR3 reads TGTGCCAGCAGCATTACAGGGTGGTACACCTTC.

The sample holds one count of this clone. The rearrangement links TRBV13 to TRBJ1-2, with TRBD1 as a possible D gene (5 bases). The V end lost 7 bases, the J end lost 3 bases, and 9 bases lay between the germline ends. CDR3 size: 12 residues. CDR1 PRHDT and CDR2 FYEKMQ come from the germline V gene (reference sequence). As DNA, the CDR3 is TGTGCCAGCACCGGGGGAGACTATGGCTACACCTTC. This translates into CASTGGDYGYTF.